This T cell receptor (beta chain) is from a study of glioma-infiltrating T cells after dendritic cell vaccination. Study-level background: The vaccine used monocyte-derived dendritic cells pulsed overnight with autologous tumor lysate.

This clone was counted a single time. Assay used: immunoSEQ multiplex PCR; TCRdb lists only in-frame clones, some missing. The sample lists roughly 98,000 clones, about nine tenths occurring once. PBMC were collected before vaccination, two weeks after the third vaccination, and at progression. Losses at the gene ends were 6 bases for V and 5 bases for J; bases not matched to a gene: 6. This CDR3 contains 14 residues. CDR1 MNHEY and CDR2 SVGAGI come from the germline V gene. The sequences come from blood, collected before dendritic cell vaccination. V gene TRBV6-5 combines with J gene TRBJ2-3, with 9 bases matching TRBD1. The TCR sequence derives from a human donor with glioblastoma. The CDR3 DNA sequence: TGTGCCAGCAGCTTGGGACAGGGCCAAGATACGCAGTATTTT. It encodes CASSLGQGQDTQYF.